The clone carrying this T cell receptor (beta chain) was seen only a few times. What it binds is unknown. At one of its ends the junction is not consistent with the germline gene, which may arise from a read error. Alongside a J-beta primer mix, a sample-barcoded 5' primer served in a second PCR lasting about 7 to 12 cycles. One entry per CDR3 protein results from TCRdb running MiXCR on the 5' RACE reads. The repertoire holds 550,000 to 650,000 distinct CDR3 sequences, with roughly a quarter as singletons. Germline V CDR1 and CDR2: SGHRS, YFSETQ. This CDR3 spans 15 amino acids. This entry is derived from a study of blood T cells in healthy people across ages. General study findings and limits: In the absence of known donor CMV status, changes in expanded clonotypes were possibly confounded.

The same data also contributed to another study, on T cells of mothers and their children. As reported in that work: Donors were three healthy Caucasian mothers and their six children. When the second PCR was run, its M1S primer added sample barcodes and 2-4 random nucleotides. Related mother-child pairs shared marginally more repertoire than unrelated pairs, though not significantly.

The chain recombines TRBV5-1 with TRBJ2-7; TRBD2 is a possible D gene (7 bases). This receptor was identified in a boy younger than 10 in good health. The sample comprised blood. The CDR3: CASSGRNREGNEQFF. For the CDR3, the DNA is TGCGCCAGCAGCGGAAGGAACAGGGAGGGCAATGAGCAGTTCTTT. Looking up the rest from reference TRBV5-1 and TRBJ2-7 gives the full variable domain: KAGVTQTPRYLIKTRGQQVTLSCSPISGHRSVSWYQQTPGQGLQFLFEYFSETQRNKGNFPGRFSGRQFSNSRSEMNVSTLELGDSALYLCASSGRNREGNEQFFGPGTRLTVT.